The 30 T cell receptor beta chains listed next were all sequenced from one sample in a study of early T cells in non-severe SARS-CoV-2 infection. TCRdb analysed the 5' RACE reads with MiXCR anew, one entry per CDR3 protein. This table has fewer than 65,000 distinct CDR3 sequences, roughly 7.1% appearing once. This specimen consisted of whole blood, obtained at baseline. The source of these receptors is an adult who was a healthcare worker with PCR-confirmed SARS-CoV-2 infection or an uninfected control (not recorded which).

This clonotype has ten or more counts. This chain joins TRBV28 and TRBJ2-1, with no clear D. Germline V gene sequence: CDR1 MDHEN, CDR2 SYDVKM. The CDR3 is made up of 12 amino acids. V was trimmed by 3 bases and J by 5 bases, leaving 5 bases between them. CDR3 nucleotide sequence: TGTGCCAGCAGTTTCCCCGACAATGAGCAGTTCTTC. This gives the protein CASSFPDNEQFF.

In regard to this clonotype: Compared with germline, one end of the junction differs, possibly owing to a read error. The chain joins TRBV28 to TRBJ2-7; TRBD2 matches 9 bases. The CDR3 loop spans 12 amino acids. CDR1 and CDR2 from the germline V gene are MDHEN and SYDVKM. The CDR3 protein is CASSPAEGLAHF. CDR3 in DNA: TGTGCCAGCAGTCCCGCGGAGGGACTAGCCCACTTC.

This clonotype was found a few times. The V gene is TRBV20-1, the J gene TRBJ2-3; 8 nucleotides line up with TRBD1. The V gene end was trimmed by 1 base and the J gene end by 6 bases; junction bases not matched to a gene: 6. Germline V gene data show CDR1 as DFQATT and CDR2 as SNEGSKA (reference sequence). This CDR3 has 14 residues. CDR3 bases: TGCAGTGCTAGAGTGGCAGGGGGCAGGGATACGCAGTATTTT. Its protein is CSARVAGGRDTQYF.

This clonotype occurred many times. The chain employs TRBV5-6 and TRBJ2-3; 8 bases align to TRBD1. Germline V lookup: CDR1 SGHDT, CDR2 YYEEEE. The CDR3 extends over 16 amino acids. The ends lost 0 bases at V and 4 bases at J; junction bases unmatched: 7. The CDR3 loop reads CASSLGQGSRPDTQYF. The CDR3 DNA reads TGTGCCAGCAGCTTGGGACAGGGGAGCCGTCCAGATACGCAGTATTTT.

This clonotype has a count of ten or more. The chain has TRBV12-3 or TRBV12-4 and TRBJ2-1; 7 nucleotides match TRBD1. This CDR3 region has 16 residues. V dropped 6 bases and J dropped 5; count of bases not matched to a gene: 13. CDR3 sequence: CASRSSGDSTHNEQFF. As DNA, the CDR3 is TGTGCCAGCAGATCATCCGGGGACAGTACCCACAATGAGCAGTTCTTC.

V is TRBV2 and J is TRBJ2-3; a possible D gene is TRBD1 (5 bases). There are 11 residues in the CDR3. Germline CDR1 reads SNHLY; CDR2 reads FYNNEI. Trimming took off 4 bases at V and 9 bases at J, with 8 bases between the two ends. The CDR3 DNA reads TGTGCCAGCAGTGTTAGGGGCACGCAGTATTTT. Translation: CASSVRGTQYF.

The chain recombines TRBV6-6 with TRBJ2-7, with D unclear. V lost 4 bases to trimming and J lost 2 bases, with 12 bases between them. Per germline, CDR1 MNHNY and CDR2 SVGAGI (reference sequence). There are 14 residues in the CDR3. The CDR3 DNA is TGTGCCAGCAGTTTCCCCCCGACCCCCTACGAGCAGTACTTC. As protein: CASSFPPTPYEQYF.

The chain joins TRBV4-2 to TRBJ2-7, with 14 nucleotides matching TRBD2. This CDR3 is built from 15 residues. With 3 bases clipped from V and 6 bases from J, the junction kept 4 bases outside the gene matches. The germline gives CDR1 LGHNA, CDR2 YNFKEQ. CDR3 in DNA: TGTGCCAGCAGCCAGGGACTAGCGGGAGTGGGCGAGCAGTACTTC. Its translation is CASSQGLAGVGEQYF.

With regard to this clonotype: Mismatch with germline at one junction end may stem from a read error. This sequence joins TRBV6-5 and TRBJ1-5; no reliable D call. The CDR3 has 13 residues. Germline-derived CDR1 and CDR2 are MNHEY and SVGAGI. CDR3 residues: CASSYQTGQPQHF. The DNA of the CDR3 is TGTGCCAGTAGTTACCAAACGGGGCAGCCCCAGCATTTT.

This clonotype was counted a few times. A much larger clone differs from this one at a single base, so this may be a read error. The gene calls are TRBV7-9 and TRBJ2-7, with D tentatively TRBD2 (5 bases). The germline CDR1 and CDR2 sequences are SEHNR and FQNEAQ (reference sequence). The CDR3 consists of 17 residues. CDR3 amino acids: CASSGVISGQSSYGQYF. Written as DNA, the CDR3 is TGTGCCAGCAGCGGGGTGATCAGCGGCCAATCCTCCTACGGGCAGTACTTC.

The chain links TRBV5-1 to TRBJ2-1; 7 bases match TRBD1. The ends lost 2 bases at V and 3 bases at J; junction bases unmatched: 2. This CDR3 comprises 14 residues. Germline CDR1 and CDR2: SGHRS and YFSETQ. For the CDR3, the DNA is TGCGCCAGCAGCTTAGGGGGCCACTACAATGAGCAGTTCTTC. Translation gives CASSLGGHYNEQFF.

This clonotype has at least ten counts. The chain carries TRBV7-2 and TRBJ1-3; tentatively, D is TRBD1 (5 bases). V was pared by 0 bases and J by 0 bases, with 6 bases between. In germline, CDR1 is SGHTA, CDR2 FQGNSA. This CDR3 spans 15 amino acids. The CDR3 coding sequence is TGTGCCAGCAGCTTAGCCGGGGGCTCTGGAAACACCATATATTTT. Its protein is CASSLAGGSGNTIYF. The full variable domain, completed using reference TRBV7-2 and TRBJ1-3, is GAGVSQSPSNKVTEKGKDVELRCDPISGHTALYWYRQSLGQGLEFLIYFQGNSAPDKSGLPSDRFSAERTGGSVSTLTIQRTQQEDSAVYLCASSLAGGSGNTIYFGEGSWLTVV.

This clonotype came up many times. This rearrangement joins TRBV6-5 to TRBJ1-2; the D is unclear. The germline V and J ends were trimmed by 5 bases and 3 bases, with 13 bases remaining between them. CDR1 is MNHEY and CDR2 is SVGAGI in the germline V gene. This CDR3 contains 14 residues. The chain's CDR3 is CASSPGNWYYGYTF. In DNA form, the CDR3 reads TGTGCCAGCAGTCCCGGAAATTGGTACTATGGCTACACCTTC.

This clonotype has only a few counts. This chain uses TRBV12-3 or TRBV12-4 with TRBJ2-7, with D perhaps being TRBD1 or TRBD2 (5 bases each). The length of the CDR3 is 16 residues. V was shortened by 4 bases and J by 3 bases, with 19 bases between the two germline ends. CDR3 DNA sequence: TGTGCCAGCAGTTCGCCTGGGGGTGCGGAGCTCTACGAGCAGTACTTC. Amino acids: CASSSPGGAELYEQYF.

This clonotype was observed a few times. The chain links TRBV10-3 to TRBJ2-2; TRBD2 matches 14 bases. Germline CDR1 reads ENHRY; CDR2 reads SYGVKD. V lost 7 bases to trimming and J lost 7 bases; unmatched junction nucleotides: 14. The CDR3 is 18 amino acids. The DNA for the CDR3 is TGTGCCATCACCACCCCGGGACTAGCGGGAGAAGGTGGCGGGGAGCTGTTTTTT. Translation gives CAITTPGLAGEGGGELFF.

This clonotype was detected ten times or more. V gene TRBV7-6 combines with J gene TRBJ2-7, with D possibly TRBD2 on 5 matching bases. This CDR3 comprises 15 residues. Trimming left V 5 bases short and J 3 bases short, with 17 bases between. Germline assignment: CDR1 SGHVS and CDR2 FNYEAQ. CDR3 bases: TGTGCCAGCAGCCCGGACTTTTCCTCACACTACGAGCAGTACTTC. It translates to CASSPDFSSHYEQYF.

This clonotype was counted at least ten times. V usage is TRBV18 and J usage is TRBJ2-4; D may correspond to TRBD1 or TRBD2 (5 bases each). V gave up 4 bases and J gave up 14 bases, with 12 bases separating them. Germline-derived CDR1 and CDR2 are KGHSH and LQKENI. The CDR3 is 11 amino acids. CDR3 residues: CASSLQGPKYF. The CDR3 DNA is TGTGCCAGCTCACTCCAGGGACCTAAGTACTTC.

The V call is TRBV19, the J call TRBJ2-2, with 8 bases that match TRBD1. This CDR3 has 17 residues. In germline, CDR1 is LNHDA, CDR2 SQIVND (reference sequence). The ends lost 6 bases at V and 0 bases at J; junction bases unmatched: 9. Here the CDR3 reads CASSGFPGQANTGELFF. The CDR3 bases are TGTGCCAGTAGCGGATTCCCGGGACAGGCGAACACCGGGGAGCTGTTTTTT.

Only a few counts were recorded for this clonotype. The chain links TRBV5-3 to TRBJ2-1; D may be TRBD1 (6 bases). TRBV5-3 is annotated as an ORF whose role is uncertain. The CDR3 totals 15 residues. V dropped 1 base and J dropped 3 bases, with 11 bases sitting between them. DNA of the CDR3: TGTGCCAGAAGCTTGACAGGGAGTCACTACAATGAGCAGTTCTTC. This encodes CARSLTGSHYNEQFF.

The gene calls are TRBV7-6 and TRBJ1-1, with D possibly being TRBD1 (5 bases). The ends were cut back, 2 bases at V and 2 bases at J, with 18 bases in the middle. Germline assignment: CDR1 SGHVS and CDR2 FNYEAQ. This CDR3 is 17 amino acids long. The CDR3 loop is CASSLWAGGQTNTEAFF. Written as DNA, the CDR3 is TGTGCCAGCAGCTTATGGGCCGGGGGTCAGACCAACACTGAAGCTTTCTTT.

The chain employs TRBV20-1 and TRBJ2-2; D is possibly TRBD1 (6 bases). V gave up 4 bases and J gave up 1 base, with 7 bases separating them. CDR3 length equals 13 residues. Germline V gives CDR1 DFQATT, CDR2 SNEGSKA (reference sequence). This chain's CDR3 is CSAIQGNTGELFF. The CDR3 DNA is TGCAGTGCTATACAGGGGAACACCGGGGAGCTGTTTTTT.

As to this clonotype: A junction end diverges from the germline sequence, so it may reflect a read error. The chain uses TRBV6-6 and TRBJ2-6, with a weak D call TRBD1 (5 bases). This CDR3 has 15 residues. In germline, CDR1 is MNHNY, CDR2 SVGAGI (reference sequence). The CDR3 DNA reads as TGTGCCAGCAGCCAACAGGATTCTGGGCCCAACGTCCTGACTTTC. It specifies CASSQQDSGPNVLTF.

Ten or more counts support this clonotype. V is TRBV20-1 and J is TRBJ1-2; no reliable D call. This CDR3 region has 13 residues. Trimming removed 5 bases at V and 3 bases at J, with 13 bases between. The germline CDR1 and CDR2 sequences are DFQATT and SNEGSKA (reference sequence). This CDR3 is CSASDGTYYGYTF. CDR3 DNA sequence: TGCAGTGCTTCTGACGGAACCTACTATGGCTACACCTTC.

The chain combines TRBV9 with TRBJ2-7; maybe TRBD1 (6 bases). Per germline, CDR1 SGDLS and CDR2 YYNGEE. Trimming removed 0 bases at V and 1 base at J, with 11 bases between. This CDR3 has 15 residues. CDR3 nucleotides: TGTGCCAGCAGCGTAGCTGTAGGGGGTTCCTACGAGCAGTACTTC. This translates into CASSVAVGGSYEQYF.

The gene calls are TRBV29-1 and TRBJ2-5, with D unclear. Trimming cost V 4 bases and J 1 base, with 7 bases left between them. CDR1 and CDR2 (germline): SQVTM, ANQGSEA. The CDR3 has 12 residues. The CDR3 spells CSVGRIQETQYF. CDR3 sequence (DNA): TGCAGCGTTGGACGGATCCAAGAGACCCAGTACTTC.

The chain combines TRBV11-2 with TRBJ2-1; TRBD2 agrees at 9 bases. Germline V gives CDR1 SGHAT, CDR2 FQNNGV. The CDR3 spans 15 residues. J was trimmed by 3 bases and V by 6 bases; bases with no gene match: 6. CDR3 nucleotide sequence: TGTGCCAGCAGAAAAGGGACTAGCTACTACAATGAGCAGTTCTTC. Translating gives CASRKGTSYYNEQFF.

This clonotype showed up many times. The CDR3 is CASSPVPDEQYF. The CDR3 coding sequence is TGTGCCAGCAGCCCCGTTCCGGACGAGCAGTACTTC. This sequence joins TRBV6-6 and TRBJ2-7; no definite D call. CDR1 and CDR2 from the germline V gene are MNHNY and SVGAGI (reference sequence). Trimming cost V 6 bases and J 5 bases, with 11 bases left between them. The CDR3 contains 12 residues.

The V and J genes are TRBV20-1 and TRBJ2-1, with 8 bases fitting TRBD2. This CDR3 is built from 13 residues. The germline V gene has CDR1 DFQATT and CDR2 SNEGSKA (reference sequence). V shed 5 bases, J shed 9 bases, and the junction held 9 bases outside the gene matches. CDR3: CSAPRAGGGEQFF. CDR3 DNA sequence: TGCAGTGCTCCCCGGGCGGGAGGAGGTGAGCAGTTCTTC.

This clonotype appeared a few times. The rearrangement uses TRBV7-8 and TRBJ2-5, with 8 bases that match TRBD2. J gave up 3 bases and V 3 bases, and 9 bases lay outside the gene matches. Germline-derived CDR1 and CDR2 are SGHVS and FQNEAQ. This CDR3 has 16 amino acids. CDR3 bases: TGTGCCAGCAGCTTCCGACTAGCGCGGGATAAAGAGACCCAGTACTTC. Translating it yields CASSFRLARDKETQYF.

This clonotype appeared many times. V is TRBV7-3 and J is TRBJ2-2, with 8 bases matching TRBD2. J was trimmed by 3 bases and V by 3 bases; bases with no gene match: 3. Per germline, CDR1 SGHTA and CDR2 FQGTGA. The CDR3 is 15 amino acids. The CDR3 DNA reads TGTGCCAGCAGCTTGGACGGGAGGGACACCGGGGAGCTGTTTTTT. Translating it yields CASSLDGRDTGELFF.